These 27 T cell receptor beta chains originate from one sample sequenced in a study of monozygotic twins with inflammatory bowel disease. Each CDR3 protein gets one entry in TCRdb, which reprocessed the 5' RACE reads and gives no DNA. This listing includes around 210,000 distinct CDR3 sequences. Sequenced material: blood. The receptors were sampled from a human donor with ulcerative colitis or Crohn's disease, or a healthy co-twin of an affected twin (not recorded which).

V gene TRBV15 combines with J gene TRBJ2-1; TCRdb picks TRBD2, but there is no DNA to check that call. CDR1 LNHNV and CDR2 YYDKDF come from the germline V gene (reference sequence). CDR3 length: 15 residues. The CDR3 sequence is CATSTTLAGGFEQFF.

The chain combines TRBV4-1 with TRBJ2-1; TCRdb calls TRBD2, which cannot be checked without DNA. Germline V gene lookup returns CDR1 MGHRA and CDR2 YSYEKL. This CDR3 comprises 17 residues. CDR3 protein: CASSLRSLEASYNEQFF.

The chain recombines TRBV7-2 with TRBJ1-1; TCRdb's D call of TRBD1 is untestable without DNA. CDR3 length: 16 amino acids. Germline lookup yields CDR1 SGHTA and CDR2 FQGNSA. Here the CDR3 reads CASSLLPDGSNTEAFF.

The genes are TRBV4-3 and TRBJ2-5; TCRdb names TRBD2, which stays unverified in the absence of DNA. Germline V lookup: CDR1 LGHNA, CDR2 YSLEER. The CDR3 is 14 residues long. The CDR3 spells CASSQDWGGETQYF.

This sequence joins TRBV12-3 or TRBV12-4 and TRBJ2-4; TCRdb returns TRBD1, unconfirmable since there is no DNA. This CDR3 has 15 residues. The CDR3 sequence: CASSFIQGDKNIQYF.

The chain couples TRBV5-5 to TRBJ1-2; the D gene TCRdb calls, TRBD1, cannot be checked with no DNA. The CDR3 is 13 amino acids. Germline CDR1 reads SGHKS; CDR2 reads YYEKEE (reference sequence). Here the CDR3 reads CASSLQGVSGYTF.

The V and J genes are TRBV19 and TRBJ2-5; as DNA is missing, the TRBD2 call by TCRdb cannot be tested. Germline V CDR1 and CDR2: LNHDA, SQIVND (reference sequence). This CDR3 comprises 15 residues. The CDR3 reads CASGGPPGVQETQYF.

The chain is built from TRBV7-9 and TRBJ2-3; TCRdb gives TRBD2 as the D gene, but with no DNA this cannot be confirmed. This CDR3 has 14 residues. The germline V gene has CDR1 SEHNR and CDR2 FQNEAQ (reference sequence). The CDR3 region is CAARTSGGTDTQYF.

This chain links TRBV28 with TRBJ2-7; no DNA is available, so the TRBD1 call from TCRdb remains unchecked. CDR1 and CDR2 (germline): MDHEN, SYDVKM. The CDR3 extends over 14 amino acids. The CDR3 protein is CASSSGLYSYEQYF.

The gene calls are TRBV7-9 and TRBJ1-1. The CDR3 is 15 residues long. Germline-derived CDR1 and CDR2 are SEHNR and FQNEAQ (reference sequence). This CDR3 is CASSLDGFMNTEAFF.

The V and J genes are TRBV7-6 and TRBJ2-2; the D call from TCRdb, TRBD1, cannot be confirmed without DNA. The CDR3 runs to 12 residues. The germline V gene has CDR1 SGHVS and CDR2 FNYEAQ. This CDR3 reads CASSQGWGELFF. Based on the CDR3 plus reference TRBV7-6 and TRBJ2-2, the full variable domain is GAGVSQSPRYKVTKRGQDVALRCDPISGHVSLYWYRQALGQGPEFLTYFNYEAQQDKSGLPNDRFSAERPEGSISTLTIQRTEQRDSAMYRCASSQGWGELFFGEGSRLTVL.

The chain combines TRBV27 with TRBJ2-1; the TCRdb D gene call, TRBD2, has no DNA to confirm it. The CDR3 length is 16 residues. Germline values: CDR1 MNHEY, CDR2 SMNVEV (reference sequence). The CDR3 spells CASSGTSGGSYNEQFF.

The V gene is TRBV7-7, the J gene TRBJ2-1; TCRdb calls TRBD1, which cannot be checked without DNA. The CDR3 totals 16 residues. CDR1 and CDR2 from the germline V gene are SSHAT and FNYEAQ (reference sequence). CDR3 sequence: CASSLRAESSYNEQFF.

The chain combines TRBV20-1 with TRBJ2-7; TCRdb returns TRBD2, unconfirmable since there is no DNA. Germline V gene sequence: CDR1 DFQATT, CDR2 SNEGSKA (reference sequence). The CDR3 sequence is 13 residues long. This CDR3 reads CSAVVLVAYEQYF.

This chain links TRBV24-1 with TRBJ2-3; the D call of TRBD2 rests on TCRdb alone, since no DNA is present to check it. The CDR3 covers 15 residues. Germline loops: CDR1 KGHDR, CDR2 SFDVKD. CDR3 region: CATSDPPTGTDTQYF.

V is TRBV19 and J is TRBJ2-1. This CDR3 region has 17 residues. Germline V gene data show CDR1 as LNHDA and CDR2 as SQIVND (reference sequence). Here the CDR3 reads CASSSPTQTLLSNEQFF.

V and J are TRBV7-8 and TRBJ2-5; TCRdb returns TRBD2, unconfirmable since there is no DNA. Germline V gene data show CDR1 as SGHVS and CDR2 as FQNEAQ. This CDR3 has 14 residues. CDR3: CASGIGGSWETQYF.

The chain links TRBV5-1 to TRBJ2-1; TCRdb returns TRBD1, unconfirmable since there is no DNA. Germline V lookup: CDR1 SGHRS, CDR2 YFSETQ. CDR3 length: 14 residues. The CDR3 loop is CASSYGQGLGEQFF.

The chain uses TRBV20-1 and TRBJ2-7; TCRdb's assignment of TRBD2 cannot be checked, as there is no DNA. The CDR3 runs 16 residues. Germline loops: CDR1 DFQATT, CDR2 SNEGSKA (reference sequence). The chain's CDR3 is CSARPSGGLSSYEQYF.

The CDR3 spells CASIGGDRERLRETIQYF. The J gene is TRBJ2-4, the V gene TRBV2; TCRdb names TRBD1, which stays unverified in the absence of DNA. The CDR3 length is 18 residues. Germline CDR1 and CDR2: SNHLY and FYNNEI.

The CDR3 is CASRDPGWKGYTF. The gene calls are TRBV19 and TRBJ1-2; as DNA is missing, the TRBD1 call by TCRdb cannot be tested. The CDR3 is made up of 13 amino acids. Germline V lookup: CDR1 LNHDA, CDR2 SQIVND (reference sequence).

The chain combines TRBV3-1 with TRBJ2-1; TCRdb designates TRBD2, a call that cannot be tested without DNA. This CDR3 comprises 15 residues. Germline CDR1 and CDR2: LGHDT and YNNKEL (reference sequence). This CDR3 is CASSFTSGGADEQFF.

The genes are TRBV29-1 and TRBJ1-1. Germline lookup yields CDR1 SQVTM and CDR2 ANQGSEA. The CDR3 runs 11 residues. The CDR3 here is CSVQGSTEAFF.

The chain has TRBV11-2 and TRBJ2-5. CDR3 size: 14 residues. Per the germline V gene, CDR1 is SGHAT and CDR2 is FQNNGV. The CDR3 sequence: CASSFRNFQETQYF.

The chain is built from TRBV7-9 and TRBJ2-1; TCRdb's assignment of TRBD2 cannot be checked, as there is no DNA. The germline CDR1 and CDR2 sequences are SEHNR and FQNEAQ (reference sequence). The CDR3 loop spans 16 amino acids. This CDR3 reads CASSFRGLSSYNEQFF.

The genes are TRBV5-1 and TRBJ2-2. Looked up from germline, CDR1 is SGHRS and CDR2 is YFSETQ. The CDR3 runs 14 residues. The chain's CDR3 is CASIGFGDTGELFF.

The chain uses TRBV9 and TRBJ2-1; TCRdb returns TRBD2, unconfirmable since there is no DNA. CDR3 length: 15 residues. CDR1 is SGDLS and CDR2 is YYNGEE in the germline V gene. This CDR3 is CASSPGTSGSGEQFF.